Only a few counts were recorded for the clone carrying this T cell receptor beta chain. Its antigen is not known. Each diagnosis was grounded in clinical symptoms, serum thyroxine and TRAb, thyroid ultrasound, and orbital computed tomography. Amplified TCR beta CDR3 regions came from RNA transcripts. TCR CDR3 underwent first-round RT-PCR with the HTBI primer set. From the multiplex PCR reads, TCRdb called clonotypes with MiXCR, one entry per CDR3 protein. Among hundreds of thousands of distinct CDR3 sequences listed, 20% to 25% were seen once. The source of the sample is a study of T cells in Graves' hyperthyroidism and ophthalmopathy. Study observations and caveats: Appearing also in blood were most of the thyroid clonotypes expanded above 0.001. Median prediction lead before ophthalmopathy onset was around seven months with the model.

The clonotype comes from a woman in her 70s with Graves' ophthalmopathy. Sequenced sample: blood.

CDR3 sequence reads: CSARPTGEETQYF. CDR3 coding DNA: TGCAGTGCGAGACCGACAGGGGAAGAGACCCAGTACTTC. V gene TRBV20-1 combines with J gene TRBJ2-5; 8 bases are shared with TRBD1. There are 13 residues in the CDR3. Germline CDR1 DFQATT, CDR2 SNEGSKA (reference sequence). The junction had 6 bases not matched to a gene; V was cut back by 6 bases and J by 3 bases.